Following are 19 T cell receptor beta chains from one sample sequenced in a study of CD8 T cells in Susac syndrome. With random hexamers, reverse transcription was performed on about 0.5 to 1 ug of RNA. TCRdb passed the immunoSEQ multiplex PCR reads through MiXCR, listing each CDR3 protein once. Of some 120,000 distinct CDR3 sequences in the sample, approximately 90% were seen once. The sequencing sample was made of CD8+ T cells from PBMCs. These receptors originate from a human donor with multiple sclerosis.

DNA of the CDR3: TGTGCCAGCAGCTTAGGGGAGGGAGGGCCGTACAATGAGCAGTTCTTC. This gives the protein CASSLGEGGPYNEQFF. The V and J genes are TRBV11-3 and TRBJ2-1, with TRBD2 matching over 7 bases. The CDR3 spans 16 residues. With 1 base clipped from V and 4 bases from J, the junction kept 7 bases outside the gene matches. Per the germline V gene, CDR1 is SGHNT and CDR2 is YENEEA.

The count of this clonotype is one. The chain employs TRBV27 and TRBJ2-5, with unresolved D. Trimming left V 2 bases short and J 3 bases short, with 7 bases between. This CDR3 has 13 amino acids. Germline CDR1 is MNHEY and CDR2 is SMNVEV (reference sequence). CDR3 amino acids: CASSLRVEETQYF. As DNA, the CDR3 is TGTGCCAGCAGTTTACGAGTGGAAGAGACCCAGTACTTC.

The rearrangement joins TRBV28 to TRBJ1-1, with 10 bases identical to TRBD1. The CDR3 has 15 residues. Germline V lookup: CDR1 MDHEN, CDR2 SYDVKM. J was trimmed by 5 bases and V by 7 bases; bases with no gene match: 10. The CDR3 is CASNPTGTGVTEAFF. The DNA of the CDR3 is TGTGCCAGCAACCCGACCGGGACAGGGGTAACTGAAGCTTTCTTT.

This chain links TRBV2 with TRBJ1-3, with D uncertain. V was trimmed by 1 base and J by 0 bases, leaving 13 bases between them. The CDR3 sequence is 17 residues long. The germline V gene has CDR1 SNHLY and CDR2 FYNNEI. This CDR3 is CASSEGPSGTSGNTIYF. DNA of the CDR3: TGTGCCAGCAGTGAAGGGCCCAGCGGTACCTCTGGAAACACCATATATTTT.

J is TRBJ1-1 and V is TRBV19, with D hard to call. V lost 5 bases to trimming and J lost 1 base, with 26 bases between them. Germline CDR1 LNHDA, CDR2 SQIVND (reference sequence). The length of the CDR3 is 19 residues. The CDR3 loop is CASSLLGLGESMANTEAFF. DNA for the CDR3: TGTGCCAGTAGTTTGCTTGGTCTTGGGGAGTCGATGGCGAACACTGAAGCTTTCTTT.

The genes are TRBV7-9 and TRBJ2-6; maybe TRBD2 (5 bases). Trimming left V 2 bases short and J 3 bases short, with 14 bases between. The CDR3 totals 17 residues. From germline, CDR1 is SEHNR and CDR2 FQNEAQ (reference sequence). CDR3 sequence (DNA): TGTGCCAGCAGCTTATCAGGTCGAGGGCTTGGGGCCAACGTCCTGACTTTC. It yields the protein CASSLSGRGLGANVLTF.

CDR3 in amino acids: CASSQVSGSGNEQFF. The CDR3, as DNA: TGCGCCAGCAGCCAAGTTAGCGGGAGTGGTAATGAGCAGTTCTTC. The genes are TRBV4-1 and TRBJ2-1; 9 nucleotides line up with TRBD2. V shed 1 base and J 7 bases; nucleotides not matched to a gene: 5. This CDR3 contains 15 residues. Germline loops: CDR1 MGHRA, CDR2 YSYEKL.

In DNA form, the CDR3 reads TGTGCCAGCAGCTTTCCCGGGACAGGGATGAACACTGAAGCTTTCTTT. It yields the protein CASSFPGTGMNTEAFF. The V and J genes are TRBV7-6 and TRBJ1-1; 9 nucleotides align to TRBD1. Germline CDR1 is SGHVS and CDR2 is FNYEAQ. The CDR3 is made up of 16 amino acids. The ends lost 3 bases at V and 0 bases at J; junction bases unmatched: 5.

This chain connects TRBV4-2 to TRBJ1-2; maybe TRBD1 (6 bases). Looked up from germline, CDR1 is LGHNA and CDR2 is YNFKEQ. This CDR3 spans 15 amino acids. V was pared by 0 bases and J by 6 bases, with 14 bases between. The CDR3 loop is CASSQDEVGGDGYTF. The CDR3 nucleotides read TGTGCCAGCAGCCAAGATGAAGTAGGGGGAGATGGCTACACCTTC.

This clonotype is a singleton in its sample. This chain connects TRBV5-6 to TRBJ2-7; D call uncertain. This CDR3 comprises 14 residues. The germline CDR1 and CDR2 sequences are SGHDT and YYEEEE. V dropped 0 bases and J dropped 3 bases, with 10 bases sitting between them. The CDR3 here is CASSLEGSIYEQYF. The CDR3 bases are TGTGCCAGCAGCTTGGAGGGCTCCATCTACGAGCAGTACTTC.

The rearrangement joins TRBV4-2 to TRBJ2-4, with 11 nucleotides matching TRBD2. CDR1 is LGHNA and CDR2 is YNFKEQ in the germline V gene. V shed 8 bases, J shed 6 bases, and the junction held 9 bases outside the gene matches. The CDR3 has 15 amino acids. Written as DNA, the CDR3 is TGTGCCAGCCAAGACTTAGCGGGAGGGGGAAACATTCAGTACTTC. Translating gives CASQDLAGGGNIQYF.

This clonotype was seen only once. This chain links TRBV7-8 with TRBJ2-7, with D perhaps given as TRBD1 or TRBD2 (5 bases each). The V gene's germline CDR1 is SGHVS and CDR2 FQNEAQ. V shed 7 bases and J shed 0 bases, with 13 bases lying between them. The CDR3 has 14 residues. DNA for the CDR3: TGTGCCAGCACTTGGTCGGGACCCTCCTACGAGCAGTACTTC. Its protein product is CASTWSGPSYEQYF. Complete variable domain (other parts from reference TRBV7-8 and TRBJ2-7): GAGVSQSPRYKVAKRGQDVALRCDPISGHVSLFWYQQALGQGPEFLTYFQNEAQLDKSGLPSDRFFAERPEGSVSTLKIQRTQQEDSAVYLCASTWSGPSYEQYFGPGTRLTVT.

The V call is TRBV12-3 or TRBV12-4, the J call TRBJ2-1, with TRBD2 matching 10 bases. The CDR3 runs to 14 residues. Losses at the gene ends were 5 bases for V and 15 bases for J; bases not matched to a gene: 13. The CDR3 bases are TGTGCCAGCAGTCCCCTAGCGGGAGCTATTGGAGGGTTCTTC. Encoded protein: CASSPLAGAIGGFF.

This chain connects TRBV29-1 to TRBJ2-1; a weak D match, TRBD2 (5 bases). Germline-derived CDR1 and CDR2 are SQVTM and ANQGSEA. Trimming cost V 4 bases and J 8 bases, with 18 bases left between them. The CDR3 extends over 14 amino acids. CDR3 in DNA: TGCAGCGTTGTCCGTCGGAGTAGCGTCGATGAGCAGTTCTTC. Translating gives CSVVRRSSVDEQFF.

The rearrangement joins TRBV6-1 to TRBJ2-7; D gene ambiguous. The CDR3 runs to 16 residues. Trimming took 8 bases from V and 3 from J, leaving 23 bases between them. Per the germline V gene, CDR1 is MNHNS and CDR2 is SASEGT. CDR3 amino acids: CASGGGERVSGYEQYF. CDR3 DNA sequence: TGTGCCAGCGGCGGCGGAGAAAGGGTGTCTGGCTACGAGCAGTACTTC.

The V gene is TRBV5-6, the J gene TRBJ1-1; D is unclear. Germline V gene sequence: CDR1 SGHDT, CDR2 YYEEEE. Deletions cut 7 bases from V and 4 bases from J, with 14 bases between. The CDR3 spans 13 residues. The CDR3 region is CASSEIGTTEAFF. The CDR3 region has the DNA TGTGCCAGCTCTGAAATAGGAACCACTGAAGCTTTCTTT. The full variable domain, with the rest looked up from reference TRBV5-6 and TRBJ1-1, is DAGVTQSPTHLIKTRGQQVTLRCSPKSGHDTVSWYQQALGQGPQFIFQYYEEEERQRGNFPDRFSGHQFPNYSSELNVNALLLGDSALYLCASSEIGTTEAFFGQGTRLTVV.

The rearrangement uses TRBV27 and TRBJ2-1, with unresolved D. In germline, CDR1 is MNHEY, CDR2 SMNVEV (reference sequence). The CDR3 totals 13 residues. V was pared by 6 bases and J by 1 base, with 7 bases between. CDR3 DNA: TGTGCCAGCAGAGGCGTTTCCTACAATGAGCAGTTCTTC. Its protein product is CASRGVSYNEQFF.

CDR3 sequence (DNA): TGTGCCAGCAGTGAATCATGGGGAGAGACCCAGTACTTC. As protein: CASSESWGETQYF. This rearrangement joins TRBV25-1 to TRBJ2-5, with D unresolved. Germline CDR1 reads MGHDK; CDR2 reads SYGVNS. The CDR3 spans 13 residues. Trimming pared 1 base from V and 4 bases from J, leaving 7 bases between.

This chain uses TRBV12-3 or TRBV12-4 with TRBJ1-5; D is unclear. The CDR3 contains 14 residues. Trimming took off 7 bases at V and 2 bases at J, with 12 bases between the two ends. CDR3 coding DNA: TGTGCCAGCACCGAAGGGATGGGCAATCAGCCCCAGCATTTT. Translation gives CASTEGMGNQPQHF.